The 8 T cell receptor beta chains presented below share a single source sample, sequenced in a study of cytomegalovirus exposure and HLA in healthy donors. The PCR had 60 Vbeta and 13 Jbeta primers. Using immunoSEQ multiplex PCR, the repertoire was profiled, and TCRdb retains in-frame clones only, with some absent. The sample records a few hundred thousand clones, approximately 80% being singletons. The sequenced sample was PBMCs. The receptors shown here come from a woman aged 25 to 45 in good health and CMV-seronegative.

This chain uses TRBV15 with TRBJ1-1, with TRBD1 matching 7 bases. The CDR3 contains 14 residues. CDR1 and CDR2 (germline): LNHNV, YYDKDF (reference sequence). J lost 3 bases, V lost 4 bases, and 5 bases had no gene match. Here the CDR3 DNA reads TGTGCCACCAGCACTCGGACAGGTTACACTGAAGCTTTCTTT. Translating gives CATSTRTGYTEAFF.

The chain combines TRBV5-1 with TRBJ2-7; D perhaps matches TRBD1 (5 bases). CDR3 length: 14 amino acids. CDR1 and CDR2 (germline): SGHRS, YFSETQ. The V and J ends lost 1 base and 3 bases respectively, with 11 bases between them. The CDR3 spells CASSLLQGHYEQYF. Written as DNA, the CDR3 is TGCGCCAGCAGCTTGCTCCAGGGCCACTACGAGCAGTACTTC.

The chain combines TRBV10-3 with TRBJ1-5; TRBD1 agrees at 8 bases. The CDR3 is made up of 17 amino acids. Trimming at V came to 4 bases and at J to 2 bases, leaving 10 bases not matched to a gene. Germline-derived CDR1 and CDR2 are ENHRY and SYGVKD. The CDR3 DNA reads TGTGCCATCAGTGGGGACAGGAGATGGGGAGGCAATCAGCCCCAGCATTTT. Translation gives CAISGDRRWGGNQPQHF.

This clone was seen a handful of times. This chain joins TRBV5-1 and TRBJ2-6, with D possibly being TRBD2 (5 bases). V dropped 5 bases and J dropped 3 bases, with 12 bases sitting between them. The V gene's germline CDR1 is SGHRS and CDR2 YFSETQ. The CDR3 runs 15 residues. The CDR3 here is CASSFLAVGANVLTF. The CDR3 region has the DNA TGCGCCAGCAGTTTTCTAGCAGTTGGGGCCAACGTCCTGACTTTC.

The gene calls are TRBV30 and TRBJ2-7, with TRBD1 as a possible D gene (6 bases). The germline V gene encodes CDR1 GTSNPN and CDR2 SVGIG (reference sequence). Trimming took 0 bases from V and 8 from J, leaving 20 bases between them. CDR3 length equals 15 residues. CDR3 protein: CAWSVLGQPDRKQYF. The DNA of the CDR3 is TGTGCCTGGAGTGTGTTAGGACAGCCCGATCGGAAGCAGTACTTC.

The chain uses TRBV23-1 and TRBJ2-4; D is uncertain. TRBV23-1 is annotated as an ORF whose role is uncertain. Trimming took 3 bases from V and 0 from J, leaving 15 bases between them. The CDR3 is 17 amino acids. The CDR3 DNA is TGCGCCAGCAGTCACCGGATCCTTGGGCTAGCCAAAAACATTCAGTACTTC. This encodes CASSHRILGLAKNIQYF.

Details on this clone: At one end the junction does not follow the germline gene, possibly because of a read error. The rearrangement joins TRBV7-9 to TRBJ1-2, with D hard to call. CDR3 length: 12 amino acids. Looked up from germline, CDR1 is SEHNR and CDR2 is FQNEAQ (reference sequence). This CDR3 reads CSSSSTVYGYTF. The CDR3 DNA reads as TGTTCCAGCAGCTCAACGGTCTATGGCTACACCTTC.

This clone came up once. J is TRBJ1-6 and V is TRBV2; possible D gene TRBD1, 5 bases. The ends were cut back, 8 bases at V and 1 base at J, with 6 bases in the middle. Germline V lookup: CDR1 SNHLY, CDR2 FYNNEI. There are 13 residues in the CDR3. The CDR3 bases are TGTGCCAGCCGGGGGTCCTATAATTCACCCCTCCACTTT. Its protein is CASRGSYNSPLHF.